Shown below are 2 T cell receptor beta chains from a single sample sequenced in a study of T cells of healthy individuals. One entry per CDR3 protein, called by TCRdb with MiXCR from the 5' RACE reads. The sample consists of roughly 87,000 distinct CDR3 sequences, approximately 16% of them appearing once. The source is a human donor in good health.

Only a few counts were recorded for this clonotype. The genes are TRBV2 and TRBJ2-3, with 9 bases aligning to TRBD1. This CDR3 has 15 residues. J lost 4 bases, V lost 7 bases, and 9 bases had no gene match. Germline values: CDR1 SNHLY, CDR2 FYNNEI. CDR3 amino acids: CASIEGQGGADTQYF. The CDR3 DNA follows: TGTGCCAGCATCGAGGGACAGGGTGGGGCAGATACGCAGTATTTT. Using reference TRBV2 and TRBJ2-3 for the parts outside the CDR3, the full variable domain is EPEVTQTPSHQVTQMGQEVILRCVPISNHLYFYWYRQILGQKVEFLVSFYNNEISEKSEIFDDQFSVERPDGSNFTLKIRSTKLEDSAMYFCASIEGQGGADTQYFGPGTRLTVL.

The CDR3 bases are TGTGCCAGCCGGCCTCAGACAGGGGTTCGTTCACCCCTCCACTTT. Protein: CASRPQTGVRSPLHF. This chain connects TRBV2 to TRBJ1-6; 8 bases are shared with TRBD1. The V gene's germline CDR1 is SNHLY and CDR2 FYNNEI. The CDR3 loop spans 15 amino acids. V lost 8 bases to trimming and J lost 9 bases; unmatched junction nucleotides: 12.